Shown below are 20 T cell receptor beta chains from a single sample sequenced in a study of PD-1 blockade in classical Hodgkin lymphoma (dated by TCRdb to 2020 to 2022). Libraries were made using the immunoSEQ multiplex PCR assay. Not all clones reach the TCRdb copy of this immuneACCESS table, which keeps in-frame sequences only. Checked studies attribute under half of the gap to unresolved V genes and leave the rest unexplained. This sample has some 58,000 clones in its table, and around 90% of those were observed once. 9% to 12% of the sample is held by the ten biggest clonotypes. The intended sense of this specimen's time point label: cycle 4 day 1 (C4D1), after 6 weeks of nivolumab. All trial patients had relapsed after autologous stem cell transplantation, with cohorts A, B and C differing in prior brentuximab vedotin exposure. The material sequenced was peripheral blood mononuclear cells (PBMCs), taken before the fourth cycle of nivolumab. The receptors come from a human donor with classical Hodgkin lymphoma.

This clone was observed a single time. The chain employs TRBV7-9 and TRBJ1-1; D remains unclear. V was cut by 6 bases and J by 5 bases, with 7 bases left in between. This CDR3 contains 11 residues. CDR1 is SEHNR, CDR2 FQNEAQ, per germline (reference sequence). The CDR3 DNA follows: TGTGCCAGCAGTCTAGGGACTGAAGCTTTCTTT. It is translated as CASSLGTEAFF.

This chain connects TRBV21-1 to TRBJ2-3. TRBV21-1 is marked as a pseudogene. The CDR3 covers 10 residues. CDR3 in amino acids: CARGEPGQYF. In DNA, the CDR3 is TGTGCCAGAGGGGAACCGGGGCAATATTTT.

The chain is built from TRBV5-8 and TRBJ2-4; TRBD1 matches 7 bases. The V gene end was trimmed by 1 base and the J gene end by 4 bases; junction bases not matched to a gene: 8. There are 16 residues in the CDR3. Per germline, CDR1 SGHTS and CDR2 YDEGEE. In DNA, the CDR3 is TGTGCCAGCAGCTTGTACCAAGGGACAGTGAAAAACATTCAGTACTTC. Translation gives CASSLYQGTVKNIQYF.

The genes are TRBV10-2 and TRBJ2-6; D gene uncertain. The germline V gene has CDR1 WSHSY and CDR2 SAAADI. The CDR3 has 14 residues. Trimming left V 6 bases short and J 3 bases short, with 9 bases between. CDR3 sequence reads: CASRRLFGANVLTF. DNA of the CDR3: TGCGCCAGCAGGAGGCTTTTTGGGGCCAACGTCCTGACTTTC.

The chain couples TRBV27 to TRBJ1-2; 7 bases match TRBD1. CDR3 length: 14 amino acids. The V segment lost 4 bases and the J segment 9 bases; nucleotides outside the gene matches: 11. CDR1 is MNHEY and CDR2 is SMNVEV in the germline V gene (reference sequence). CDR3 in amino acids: CASSSPGQVLRYTF. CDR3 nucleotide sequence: TGTGCCAGCAGTTCGCCCGGACAGGTTTTGCGCTACACCTTC.

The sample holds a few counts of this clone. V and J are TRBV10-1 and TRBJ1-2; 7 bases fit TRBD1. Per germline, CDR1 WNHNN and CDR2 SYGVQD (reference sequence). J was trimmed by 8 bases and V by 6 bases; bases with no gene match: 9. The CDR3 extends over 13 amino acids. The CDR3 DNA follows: TGCGCCAGCAGCCCGACAGGGACTGGGGGCTACACCTTC. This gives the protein CASSPTGTGGYTF.

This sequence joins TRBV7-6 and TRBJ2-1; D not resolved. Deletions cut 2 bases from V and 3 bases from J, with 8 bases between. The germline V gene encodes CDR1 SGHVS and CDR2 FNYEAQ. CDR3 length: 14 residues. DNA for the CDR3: TGTGCCAGCAGCTTATCGGACGGCTACAATGAGCAGTTCTTC. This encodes CASSLSDGYNEQFF. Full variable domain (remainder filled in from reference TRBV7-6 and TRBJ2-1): GAGVSQSPRYKVTKRGQDVALRCDPISGHVSLYWYRQALGQGPEFLTYFNYEAQQDKSGLPNDRFSAERPEGSISTLTIQRTEQRDSAMYRCASSLSDGYNEQFFGPGTRLTVL.

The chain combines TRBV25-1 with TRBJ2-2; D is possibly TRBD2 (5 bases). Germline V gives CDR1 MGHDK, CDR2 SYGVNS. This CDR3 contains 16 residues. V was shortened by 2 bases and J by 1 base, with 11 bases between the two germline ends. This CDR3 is CASSETGNLNTGELFF. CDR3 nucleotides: TGTGCCAGCAGTGAAACGGGAAATTTGAACACCGGGGAGCTGTTTTTT.

As DNA, the CDR3 is TGCGCCAGCAGCCCCCGACTGGAAAACACCGGGGAGCTGTTTTTT. Translation: CASSPRLENTGELFF. The chain uses TRBV4-1 and TRBJ2-2; no clear D gene. Germline V gene data show CDR1 as MGHRA and CDR2 as YSYEKL. V gave up 4 bases and J gave up 2 bases, with 11 bases separating them. CDR3 length: 15 residues.

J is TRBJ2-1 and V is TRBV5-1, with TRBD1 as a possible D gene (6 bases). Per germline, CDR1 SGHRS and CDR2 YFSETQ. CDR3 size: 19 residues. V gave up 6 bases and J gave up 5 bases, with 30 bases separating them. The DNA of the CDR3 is TGCGCCAGCACCCTTGAAGGTGCTTTGTGGGGGCGCAGGGACAATGAGCAGTTCTTC. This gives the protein CASTLEGALWGRRDNEQFF.

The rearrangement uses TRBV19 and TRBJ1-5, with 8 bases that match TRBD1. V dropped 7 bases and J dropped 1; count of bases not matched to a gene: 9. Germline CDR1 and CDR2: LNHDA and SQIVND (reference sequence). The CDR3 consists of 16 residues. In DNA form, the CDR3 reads TGTGCCAGTAACCTCGCGACAGGGGTGAGCAATCAGCCCCAGCATTTT. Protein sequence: CASNLATGVSNQPQHF.

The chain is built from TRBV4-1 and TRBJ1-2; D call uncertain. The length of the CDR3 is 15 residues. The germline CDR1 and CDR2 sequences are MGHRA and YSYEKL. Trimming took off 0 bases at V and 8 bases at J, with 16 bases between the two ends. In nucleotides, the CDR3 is TGCGCCAGCAGCCAAGATCCGGGCCAACTAGGAGGCTACACCTTC. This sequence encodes CASSQDPGQLGGYTF.

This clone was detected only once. The CDR3 nucleotides read TGTGCCAGCAGACAGGGGGCGACAAACATTCAGTACTTC. It specifies CASRQGATNIQYF. The chain recombines TRBV6-5 with TRBJ2-4; 9 bases fit TRBD1. CDR1 MNHEY and CDR2 SVGAGI come from the germline V gene. The CDR3 contains 13 residues. V gave up 6 bases and J gave up 6 bases; unmatched junction bases: 3.

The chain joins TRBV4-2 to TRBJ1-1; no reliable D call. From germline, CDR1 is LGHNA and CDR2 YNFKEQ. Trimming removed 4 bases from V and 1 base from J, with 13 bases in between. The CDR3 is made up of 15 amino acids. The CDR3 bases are TGTGCCAGCAGCCGCAACCCGGTGGGGAACACTGAAGCTTTCTTT. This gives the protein CASSRNPVGNTEAFF.

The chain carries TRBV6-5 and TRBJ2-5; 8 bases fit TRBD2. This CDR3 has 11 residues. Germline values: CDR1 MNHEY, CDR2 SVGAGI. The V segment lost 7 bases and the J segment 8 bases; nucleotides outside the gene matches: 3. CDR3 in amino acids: CASTRGGTQYF. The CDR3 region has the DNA TGTGCCAGCACCCGGGGGGGAACCCAGTACTTC.

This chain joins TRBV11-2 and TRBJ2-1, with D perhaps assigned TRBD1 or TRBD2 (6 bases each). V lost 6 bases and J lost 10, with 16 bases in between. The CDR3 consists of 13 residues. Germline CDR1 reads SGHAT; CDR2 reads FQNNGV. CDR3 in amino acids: CASRQIGGREQFF. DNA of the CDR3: TGTGCCAGCAGACAAATTGGGGGGCGAGAGCAGTTCTTC.

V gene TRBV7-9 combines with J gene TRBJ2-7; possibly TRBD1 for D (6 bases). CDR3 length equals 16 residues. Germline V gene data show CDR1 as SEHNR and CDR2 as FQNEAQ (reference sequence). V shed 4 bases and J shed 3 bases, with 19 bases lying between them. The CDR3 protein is CASSSTKRQAGYEQYF. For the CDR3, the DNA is TGTGCCAGCAGCTCCACGAAAAGACAGGCTGGCTACGAGCAGTACTTC. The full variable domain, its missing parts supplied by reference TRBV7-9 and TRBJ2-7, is DTGVSQNPRHKITKRGQNVTFRCDPISEHNRLYWYRQTLGQGPEFLTYFQNEAQLEKSRLLSDRFSAERPKGSFSTLEIQRTEQGDSAMYLCASSSTKRQAGYEQYFGPGTRLTVT.

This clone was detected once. The CDR3 DNA reads as TGTGCCAGCAGCTTACAAGAGGGGGGCTATGGCTACACCTTC. This sequence encodes CASSLQEGGYGYTF. The chain employs TRBV7-9 and TRBJ1-2; weak D call: TRBD1 (6 bases). CDR1 and CDR2 (germline): SEHNR, FQNEAQ (reference sequence). The CDR3 runs to 14 residues. V lost 2 bases and J lost 4, with 11 bases in between.

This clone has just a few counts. The CDR3 is CASSQETSPRTDTQYF. As DNA, the CDR3 is TGTGCCAGCAGCCAAGAGACTAGCCCCCGCACAGATACGCAGTATTTT. This chain uses TRBV4-2 with TRBJ2-3, with 7 bases identical to TRBD2. Germline-derived CDR1 and CDR2 are LGHNA and YNFKEQ. This CDR3 contains 16 residues. V lost 0 bases and J lost 1; bases outside the gene matches: 4.

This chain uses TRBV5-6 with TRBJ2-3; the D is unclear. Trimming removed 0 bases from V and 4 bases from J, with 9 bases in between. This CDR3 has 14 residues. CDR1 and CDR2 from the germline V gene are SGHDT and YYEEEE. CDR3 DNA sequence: TGTGCCAGCAGCTTGGCTCCCGAGGCAGATACGCAGTATTTT. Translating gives CASSLAPEADTQYF.